Sequencing of this T cell receptor beta chain was carried out in a study of cytomegalovirus exposure and HLA in healthy donors. Study results and limitations: In the analysis, some V segments, TRBV6-2 and TRBV6-3 included, were excluded as indistinguishable.

CDR3 length: 15 residues. The ends were cut back, 1 base at V and 2 bases at J, with 11 bases in the middle. CDR1 SGHVS and CDR2 FNYEAQ come from the germline V gene. Both 60 Vbeta primers and 13 Jbeta primers went into the PCR. Libraries were prepared by immunoSEQ multiplex PCR; TCRdb keeps only in-frame clonotypes and omits some of them. This table holds about 140,000 clones, 70% found once. Of note for this clone: Its antigen is still unknown.

Source material: PBMCs. This clonotype was sampled from a woman aged 25 to 39 in good health and CMV-seronegative. The chain recombines TRBV7-6 with TRBJ1-1; D remains ambiguous. In DNA, the CDR3 is TGTGCCAGCAGCTTAGTGGCCCGGGATAACACTGAAGCTTTCTTT. Translating gives CASSLVARDNTEAFF.